This T cell receptor beta chain was captured in a study of T cell responses to AZD1222 COVID-19 vaccine. Findings of the study overall: At study baseline, merely more than 5 AZD1222 recipients were seropositive.

This clone was counted a few times. What it recognizes is unknown. The data were produced by immunoSEQ multiplex PCR, yet TCRdb's version contains in-frame clones alone and is incomplete. The top ten clones hold approximately 5.5% of a sample with around 83,000 clones, just over 90% of them seen once. This clonotype was sampled from an adult in good health. The sequencing here drew on peripheral blood, taken on day 0 of AZD1222 vaccination.

In DNA, the CDR3 is TGTGCCAGCAGCACCCAGTCCTACAATGAGCAGTTCTTC. Amino acid sequence: CASSTQSYNEQFF. The V gene is TRBV9, the J gene TRBJ2-1; no firm D call. CDR3 length: 13 amino acids. Germline CDR1 SGDLS, CDR2 YYNGEE. Trimming pared 4 bases from V and 1 base from J, leaving 6 bases between.